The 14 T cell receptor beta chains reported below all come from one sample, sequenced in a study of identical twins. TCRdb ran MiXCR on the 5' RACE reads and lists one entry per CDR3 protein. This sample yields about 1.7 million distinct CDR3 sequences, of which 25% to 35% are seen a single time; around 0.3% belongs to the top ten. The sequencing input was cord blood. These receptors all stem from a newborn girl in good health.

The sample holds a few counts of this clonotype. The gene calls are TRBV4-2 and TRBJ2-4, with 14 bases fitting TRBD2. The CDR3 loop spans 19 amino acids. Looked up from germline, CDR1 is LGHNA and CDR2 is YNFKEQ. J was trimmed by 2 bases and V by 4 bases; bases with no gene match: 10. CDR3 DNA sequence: TGTGCCAGCAGCCCTCGGGGACTAGCGGGAGAGGGCTCCAAAAACATTCAGTACTTC. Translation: CASSPRGLAGEGSKNIQYF.

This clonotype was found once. CDR3 loop: CASSHTSGSFREQYF. The CDR3 region has the DNA TGTGCCAGCAGCCACACTAGCGGGAGTTTTCGTGAGCAGTACTTC. J is TRBJ2-5 and V is TRBV3-1; TRBD2 agrees at 11 bases. The J segment lost 11 bases and the V segment lost 3 bases, leaving 11 bases of the junction unmatched. Germline CDR1 LGHDT, CDR2 YNNKEL (reference sequence). This CDR3 region has 15 residues.

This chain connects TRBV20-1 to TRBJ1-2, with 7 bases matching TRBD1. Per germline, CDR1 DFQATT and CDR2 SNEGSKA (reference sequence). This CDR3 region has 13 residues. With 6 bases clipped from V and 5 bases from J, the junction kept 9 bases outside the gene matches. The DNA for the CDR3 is TGCAGTGCGCTGGTAGGGGGCGAGTATGGCTACACCTTC. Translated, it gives CSALVGGEYGYTF.

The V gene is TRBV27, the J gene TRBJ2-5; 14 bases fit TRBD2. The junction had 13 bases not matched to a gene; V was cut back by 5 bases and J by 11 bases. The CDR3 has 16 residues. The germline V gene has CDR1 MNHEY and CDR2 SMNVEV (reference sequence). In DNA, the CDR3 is TGTGCCAGCAGTCCCCGACTAGCGGGGGGGCAAAGTGAGCAGTACTTC. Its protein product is CASSPRLAGGQSEQYF.

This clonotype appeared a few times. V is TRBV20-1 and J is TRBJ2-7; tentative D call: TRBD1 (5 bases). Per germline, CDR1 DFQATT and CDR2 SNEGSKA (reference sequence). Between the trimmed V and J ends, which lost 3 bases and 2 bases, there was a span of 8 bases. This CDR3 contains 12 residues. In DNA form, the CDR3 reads TGCAGTGCTAGGAGACAGACCTACGAGCAGTACTTC. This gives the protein CSARRQTYEQYF.

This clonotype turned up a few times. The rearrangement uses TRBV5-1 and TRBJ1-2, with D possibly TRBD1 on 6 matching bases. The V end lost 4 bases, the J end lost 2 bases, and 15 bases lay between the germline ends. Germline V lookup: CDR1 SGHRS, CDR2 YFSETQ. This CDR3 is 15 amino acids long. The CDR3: CASSLLGTSNYGYTF. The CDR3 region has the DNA TGCGCCAGCAGCCTGCTCGGGACATCCAACTATGGCTACACCTTC.

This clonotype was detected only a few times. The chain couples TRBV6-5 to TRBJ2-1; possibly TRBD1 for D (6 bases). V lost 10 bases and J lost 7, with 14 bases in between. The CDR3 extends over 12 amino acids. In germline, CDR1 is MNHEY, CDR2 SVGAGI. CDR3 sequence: CAKRQEMNEQFF. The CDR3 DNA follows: TGTGCCAAGAGACAGGAGATGAATGAGCAGTTCTTC.

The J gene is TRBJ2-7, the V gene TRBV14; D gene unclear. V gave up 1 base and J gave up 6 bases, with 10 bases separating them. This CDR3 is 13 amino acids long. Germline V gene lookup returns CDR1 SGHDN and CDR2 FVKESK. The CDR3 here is CASSQGNYGEQYF. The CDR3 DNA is TGTGCCAGCAGCCAAGGCAACTACGGCGAGCAGTACTTC. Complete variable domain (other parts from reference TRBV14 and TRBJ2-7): EAGVTQFPSHSVIEKGQTVTLRCDPISGHDNLYWYRRVMGKEIKFLLHFVKESKQDESGMPNNRFLAERTGGTYSTLKVQPAELEDSGVYFCASSQGNYGEQYFGPGTRLTVT.

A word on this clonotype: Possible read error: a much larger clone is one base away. CDR3 sequence (DNA): TGTGCCAGCGGAAGCGGTAGAACAGATACGCAGTATTTT. It translates to CASGSGRTDTQYF. The rearrangement joins TRBV12-3 or TRBV12-4 to TRBJ2-3; perhaps TRBD2 as D (5 bases). The CDR3 extends over 13 amino acids. V was clipped by 8 bases and J by 3 bases, with 12 bases between them.

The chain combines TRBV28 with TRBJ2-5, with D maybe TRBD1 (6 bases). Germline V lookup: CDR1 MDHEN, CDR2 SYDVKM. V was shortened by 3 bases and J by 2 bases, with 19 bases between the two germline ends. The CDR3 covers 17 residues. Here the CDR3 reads CASSFPRHTGYQETQYF. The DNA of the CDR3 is TGTGCCAGCAGTTTCCCTCGGCACACAGGGTATCAAGAGACCCAGTACTTC.

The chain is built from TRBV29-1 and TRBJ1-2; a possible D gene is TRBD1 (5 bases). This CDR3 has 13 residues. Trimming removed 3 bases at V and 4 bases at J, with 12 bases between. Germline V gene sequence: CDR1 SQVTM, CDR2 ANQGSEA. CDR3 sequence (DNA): TGCAGCGTTGAGTCGCAGGGTGGCTATGGCTACACCTTC. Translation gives CSVESQGGYGYTF.

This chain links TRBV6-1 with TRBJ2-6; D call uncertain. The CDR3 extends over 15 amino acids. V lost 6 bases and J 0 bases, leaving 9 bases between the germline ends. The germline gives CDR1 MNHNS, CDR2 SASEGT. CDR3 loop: CASSVKGSGANVLTF. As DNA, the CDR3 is TGTGCCAGCAGCGTAAAGGGCTCTGGGGCCAACGTCCTGACTTTC.

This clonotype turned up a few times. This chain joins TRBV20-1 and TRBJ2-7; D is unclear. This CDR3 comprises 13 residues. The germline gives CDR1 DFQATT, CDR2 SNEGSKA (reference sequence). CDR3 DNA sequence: TGCAGCACGACGGGCTTCCCCTCCTACGAGCAGTACTTC. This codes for CSTTGFPSYEQYF.

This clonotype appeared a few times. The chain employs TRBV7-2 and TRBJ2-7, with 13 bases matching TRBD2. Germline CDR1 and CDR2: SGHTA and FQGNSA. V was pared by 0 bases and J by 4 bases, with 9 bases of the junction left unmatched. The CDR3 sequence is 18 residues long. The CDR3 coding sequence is TGTGCCAGCAGCTTAGCTCGGGGACTAGCGGGATCGAGTTACGAGCAGTACTTC. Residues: CASSLARGLAGSSYEQYF.